The present entry profiles one T cell receptor beta chain with its context. The sample holds one count of this clone. Its antigen target is currently unknown. Nothing much larger sits one base from this clone, and base qualities are not available. TCR CDR3 regions were amplified from genomic DNA by multiplex PCR using the deep immunoSEQ assay. Extracted genomic DNA from each cell subset was distributed evenly across all wells of several immunoSEQ 96-well plates, and each plate was treated as a replicate. For sorted subsets, approximately 200 ng of genomic DNA, equivalent to some 30,000 T cell genomes, went into each replicate PCR. The purified libraries were quantified using a Qubit 3.0 fluorometer, sized with a Bioanalyzer 2100, and then quantified again using the KAPA Library Quantification kit. Every immunoSEQ 96-well plate was sequenced on a dedicated single-read 150-cycle Illumina NextSeq 550 flow cell. In the original analysis: Because only junctional sequences without quality scores were contained in the immunoSEQ output, filtering matching that applied to full-length reads could not be performed. To assign V/J genes and CDR3, sequences were annotated using PyIR, a Python wrapper for IgBLAST v1.9, with IMGT germline references. Reads were removed for weak V/J assignments (E-value above 1e-6), missing CDR3, stop codons, out-of-frame junctions, or ambiguous translated residues. V3J clonotypes were defined by identical inferred V gene, J gene, and CDR3 amino acid sequence. Percentage overlap between repertoires was calculated by dividing the number of shared unique clonotypes by the size of the smaller repertoire. Richness of each repertoire was evaluated using RTK rarefaction, the Chao1 estimator, and Recon v2.1 estimates of unobserved clonotypes. OLGA was used to compute generation probabilities for all TCRbeta clonotypes that the gDNA method yielded from several donors. What TCRdb holds here is the immuneACCESS table cut down to in-frame rearrangements. Part of the clones is not present; checked against another copy, under half of the missing clones reflect an unresolved V gene, and the others are unexplained. That table supplies the V and J calls and clone size; D and trimming were determined from the DNA. The sample table records about 2.4 million clones; more than 90% of these occur just once. The biggest ten clones account for under 0.15% of the sample.

These data belong to a study of shared clonotypes between healthy human individuals (dated by TCRdb to between 2020 and 2021). For the wider study: The cohort comprised a couple of women and a few men aged 18 to 49 years. Each donor's leukapheresis produced roughly between roughly 0.85 and 9.5 billion PBMCs. For each donor, CD4 naive and CD4 memory were each given three plates, CD8 naive was given two plates, and CD8 memory was given one plate. The study deeply sequenced blood TCR repertoires of several healthy adults to estimate repertoire size and the extent of clonotype sharing between individuals. To increase sequencing depth and limit assay-specific biases, TCR repertoire library preparation and sequencing were carried out by different laboratories using diverse techniques. General findings and caveats noted by the study authors: Across four donors, approximately 5% of naive CD4, around 3.3% of naive CD8, around 2.1% of memory CD4, and about 0.44% of memory CD8 clonotypes were shared. Rarefaction of sorted-subset datasets indicated incomplete sequencing despite the large sequencing depth. Sampling was restricted to blood, and TCR repertoires in tissues likely differ from the TCR repertoires found in blood. Because the study included only a small number of donors, the genetic and exposure-history diversity represented was limited. Compared with non-shared clonotypes, the clonotypes found in all four sorted-subset donors had higher generation probabilities. Larger estimated clonotype richness was generally found for naive subsets than for memory subsets. Pairwise subsampling led to the expectation that sequencing depth would affect the degree of clonotype sharing among donors.

Healthy HIV-negative adults with no recently reported acute infections or vaccinations were included as donors. Only Caucasian adults living in Nashville, Tennessee, USA were represented among the donors. CD4+ T cells were enriched by magnetic negative selection; naive cells were then positively selected on CD45RA, and the negative fraction formed the memory subset. Blood was collected by leukapheresis, and PBMCs were isolated by Ficoll-Histopaque density gradient centrifugation and then cryopreserved in liquid nitrogen vapor phase. Analytical flow cytometry was used to check the purity and quantity of each magnetically sorted T cell population. Each sorted fraction had its genomic DNA isolated and then quantified by UV absorbance on a Nanodrop 2000c. The TCR sequence derives from a man aged 18 to 30 in good health. The sample comprised naive CD4+ T cells sorted from blood. What the cell subset or site label conveys for this sample: CD45RA+ positively selected.

The CDR3 reads as follows: CASSLSRGDTDTQYF. The nucleotide sequence is given as TGCGCCAGCAGCTTGAGTAGGGGGGACACAGATACGCAGTATTTT. Recombination joined TRBV5-1 with TRBJ2-3; the D gene assignment is perhaps TRBD1 or TRBD2, with each matching 6 bases. V was cut back by 1 base and J by 2 bases, leaving a gap of 11 bases between them. Per the germline V gene, SGHRS is the CDR1 and YFSETQ is the CDR2. Inclusive of the bounding cysteine and phenylalanine, the CDR3 is 15 residues long. The only DNA kept is the CDR3, 45 bases in frame from the first base.